This T cell receptor beta chain comes out of a study of human T cells and chemical hapten exposure. CDR1 and CDR2 (germline): SNHLY, FYNNEI. This CDR3 region has 13 residues. With V trimmed by 6 bases and J by 7 bases, 3 bases remained unmatched. Described time point: patch test 2, 6 weeks after DPC sensitization. Stated treatment: therapeutic diphenylcyclopropenone sensitization with weekly scalp DPC. TCRdb independently ran MiXCR on the RACE reads; one entry per CDR3 protein. The sample holds about 100,000 distinct CDR3 sequences, roughly 10% seen once. The source of this sequence is a woman aged 40-49 years with alopecia areata. Some clones in this sample may be carry-over from other donors' samples. The source material was whole blood, sampled in connection with sensitization to the hapten diphenylcyclopropenone (DPC). The V gene is TRBV2, the J gene TRBJ1-6; 7 bases map to TRBD1. In DNA, the CDR3 is TGTGCCAGCAGAGGGGACAGAAATTCACCCCTCCACTTT. This translates into CASRGDRNSPLHF.